The source of this T cell receptor beta chain is a study of CD8+CD57+ T cells in acquired aplastic anemia. Study-wide background: An average of approximately 3.4 ug of DNA was obtained from sorted CD4+ and CD8+ cells. Study-wide findings and caveats: Approximately 27 CD8+ CDR3 sequences occurred in both the patients and the controls.

V was cut by 6 bases and J by 4 bases, with 16 bases left in between. The CDR3 is made up of 14 amino acids. Germline assignment: CDR1 SNHLY and CDR2 FYNNEI. TCR beta VDJ combinations and CDR3 sequences were profiled from genomic DNA. TCRdb reanalysed the reads using MiXCR and keeps one entry per CDR3 protein. There are some 160,000 distinct CDR3 sequences in the sample; around half occur only once, and around a third lies in the top ten. Sequencing involved patients with CD8+CD57+ cell expansion previously shown by flow cytometry. Among the patients, none had received any therapy at the time of blood sampling. Concerning this clonotype: Its target is not known.

The gene calls are TRBV2 and TRBJ2-7, with D maybe TRBD1 (6 bases). The clonotype originates from a human donor with aplastic anemia. The specimen sequenced was sorted CD4+, CD8+, or CD8+CD57+ T cells (not recorded which) from PBMCs. The CDR3 coding sequence is TGTGCCAGCAGGTACCGGGACATTGGATACGAGCAGTACTTC. This codes for CASRYRDIGYEQYF.